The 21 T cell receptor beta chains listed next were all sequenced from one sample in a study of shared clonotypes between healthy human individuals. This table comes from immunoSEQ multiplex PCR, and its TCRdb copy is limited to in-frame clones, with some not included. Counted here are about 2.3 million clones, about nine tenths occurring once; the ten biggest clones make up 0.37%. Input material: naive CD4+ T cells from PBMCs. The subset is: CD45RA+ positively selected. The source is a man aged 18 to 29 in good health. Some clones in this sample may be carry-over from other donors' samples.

In nucleotides, the CDR3 is TGTGCCAGCAGCATCCGGACAGGGGGGTGGGACAACGAGCAGTACTTC. Its translation is CASSIRTGGWDNEQYF. The chain has TRBV13 and TRBJ2-7, with 10 bases lining up with TRBD1. Trimming removed 5 bases from V and 5 bases from J; junction bases left unmatched: 12. The germline V gene encodes CDR1 PRHDT and CDR2 FYEKMQ (reference sequence). CDR3 length: 16 amino acids.

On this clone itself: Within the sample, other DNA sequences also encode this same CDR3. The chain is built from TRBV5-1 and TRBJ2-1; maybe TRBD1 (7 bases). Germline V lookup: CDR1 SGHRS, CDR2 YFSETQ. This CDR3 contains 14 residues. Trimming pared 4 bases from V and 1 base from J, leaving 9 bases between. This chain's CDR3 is CASSQGGSYNEQFF. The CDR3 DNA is TGCGCCAGCAGCCAGGGGGGTTCCTACAATGAGCAGTTCTTC.

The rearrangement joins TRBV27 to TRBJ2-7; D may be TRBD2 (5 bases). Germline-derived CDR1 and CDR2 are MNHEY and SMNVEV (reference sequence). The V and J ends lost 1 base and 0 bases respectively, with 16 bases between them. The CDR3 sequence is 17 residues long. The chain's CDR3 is CASSLYPPKAVSYEQYF. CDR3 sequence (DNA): TGTGCCAGCAGTTTATACCCCCCCAAAGCGGTCTCCTACGAGCAGTACTTC.

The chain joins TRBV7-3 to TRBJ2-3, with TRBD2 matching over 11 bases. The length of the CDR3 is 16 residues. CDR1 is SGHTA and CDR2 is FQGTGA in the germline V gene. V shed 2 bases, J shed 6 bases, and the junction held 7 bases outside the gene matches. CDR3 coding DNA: TGTGCCAGCAGCTTATGGGGAGGGACTAGCGGTGATACGCAGTATTTT. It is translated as CASSLWGGTSGDTQYF.

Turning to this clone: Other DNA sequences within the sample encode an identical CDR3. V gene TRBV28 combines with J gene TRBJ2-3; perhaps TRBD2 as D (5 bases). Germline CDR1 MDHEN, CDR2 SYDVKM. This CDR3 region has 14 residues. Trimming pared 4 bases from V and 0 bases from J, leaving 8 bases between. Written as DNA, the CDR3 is TGTGCCAGCAGTTGGGCGGGCAGCACAGATACGCAGTATTTT. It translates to CASSWAGSTDTQYF. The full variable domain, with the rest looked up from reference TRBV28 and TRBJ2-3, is DVKVTQSSRYLVKRTGEKVFLECVQDMDHENMFWYRQDPGLGLRLIYFSYDVKMKEKGDIPEGYSVSREKKERFSLILESASTNQTSMYLCASSWAGSTDTQYFGPGTRLTVL.

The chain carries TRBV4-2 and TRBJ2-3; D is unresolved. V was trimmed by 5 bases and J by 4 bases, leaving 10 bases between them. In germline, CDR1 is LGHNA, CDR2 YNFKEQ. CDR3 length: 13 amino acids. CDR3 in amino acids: CASSETVADTQYF. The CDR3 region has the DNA TGTGCCAGCAGCGAGACCGTAGCAGATACGCAGTATTTT.

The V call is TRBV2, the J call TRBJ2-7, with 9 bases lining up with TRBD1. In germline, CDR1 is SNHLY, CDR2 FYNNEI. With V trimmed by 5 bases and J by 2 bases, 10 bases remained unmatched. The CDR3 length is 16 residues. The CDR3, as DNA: TGTGCCAGCAGTCCTACCCGGGACAGGGCGGCCTACGAGCAGTACTTC. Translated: CASSPTRDRAAYEQYF.

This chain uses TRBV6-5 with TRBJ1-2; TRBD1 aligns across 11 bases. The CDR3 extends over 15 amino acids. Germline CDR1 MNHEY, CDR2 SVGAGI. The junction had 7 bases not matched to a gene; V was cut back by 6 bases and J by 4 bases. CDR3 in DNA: TGTGCCAGCAGCCGCCGGGACAGGGGGATCTATGGCTACACCTTC. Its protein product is CASSRRDRGIYGYTF.

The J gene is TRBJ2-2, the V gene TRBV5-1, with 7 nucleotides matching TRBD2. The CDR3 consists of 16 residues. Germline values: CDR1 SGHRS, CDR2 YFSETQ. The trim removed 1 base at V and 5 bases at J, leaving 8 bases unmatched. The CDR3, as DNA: TGCGCCAGCAGCTTGCTTGCGGGAGATCGGACCGGGGAGCTGTTTTTT. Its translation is CASSLLAGDRTGELFF.

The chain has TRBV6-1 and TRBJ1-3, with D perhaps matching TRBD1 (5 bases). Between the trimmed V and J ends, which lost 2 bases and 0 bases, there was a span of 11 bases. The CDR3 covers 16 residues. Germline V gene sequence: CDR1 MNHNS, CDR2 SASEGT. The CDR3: CASSERGELSGNTIYF. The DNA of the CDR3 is TGTGCCAGCAGTGAAAGGGGCGAACTCTCTGGAAACACCATATATTTT.

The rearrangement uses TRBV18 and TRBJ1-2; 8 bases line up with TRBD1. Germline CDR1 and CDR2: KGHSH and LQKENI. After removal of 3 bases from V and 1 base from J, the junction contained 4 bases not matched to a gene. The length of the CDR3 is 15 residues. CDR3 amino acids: CASSPTGGGNYGYTF. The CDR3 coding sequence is TGTGCCAGCTCACCCACAGGGGGGGGTAACTATGGCTACACCTTC.

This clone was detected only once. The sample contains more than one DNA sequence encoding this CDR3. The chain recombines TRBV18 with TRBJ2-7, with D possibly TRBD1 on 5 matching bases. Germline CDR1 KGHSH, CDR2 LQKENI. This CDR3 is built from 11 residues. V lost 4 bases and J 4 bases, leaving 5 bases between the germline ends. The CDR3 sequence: CASSQGYEQYF. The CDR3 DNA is TGTGCCAGCTCACAGGGGTACGAGCAGTACTTC.

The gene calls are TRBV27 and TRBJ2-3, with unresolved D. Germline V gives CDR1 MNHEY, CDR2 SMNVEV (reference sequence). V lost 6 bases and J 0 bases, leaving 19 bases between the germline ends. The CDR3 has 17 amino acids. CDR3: CASRSPEASTSTDTQYF. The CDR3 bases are TGTGCCAGCAGATCCCCAGAGGCGAGCACTAGCACAGATACGCAGTATTTT.

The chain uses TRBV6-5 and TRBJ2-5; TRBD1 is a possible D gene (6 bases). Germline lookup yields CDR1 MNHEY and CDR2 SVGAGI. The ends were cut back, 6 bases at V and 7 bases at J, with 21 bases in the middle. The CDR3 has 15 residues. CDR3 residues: CASSRTFTLGGTQYF. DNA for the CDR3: TGTGCCAGCAGCCGCACATTTACCTTAGGGGGGACCCAGTACTTC.

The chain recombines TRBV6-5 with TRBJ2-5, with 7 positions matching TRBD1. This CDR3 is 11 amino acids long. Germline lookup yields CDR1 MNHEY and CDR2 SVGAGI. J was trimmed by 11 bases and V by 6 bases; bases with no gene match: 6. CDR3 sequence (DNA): TGTGCCAGCAGACAGGGGAAGGGGCAGTACTTC. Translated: CASRQGKGQYF.

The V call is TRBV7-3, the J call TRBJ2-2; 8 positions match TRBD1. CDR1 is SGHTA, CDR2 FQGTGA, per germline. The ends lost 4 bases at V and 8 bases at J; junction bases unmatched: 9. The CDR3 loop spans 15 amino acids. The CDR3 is CASSSLRQGLGELFF. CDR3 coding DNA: TGTGCCAGCAGCTCTCTTCGACAGGGGTTGGGGGAGCTGTTTTTT.

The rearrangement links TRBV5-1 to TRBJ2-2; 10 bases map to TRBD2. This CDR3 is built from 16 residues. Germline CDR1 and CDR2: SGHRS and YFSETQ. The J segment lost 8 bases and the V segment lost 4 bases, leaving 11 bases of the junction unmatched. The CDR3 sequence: CASSRSGLATPGELFF. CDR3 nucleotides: TGCGCCAGCAGCCGGTCGGGACTAGCGACACCGGGGGAGCTGTTTTTT.

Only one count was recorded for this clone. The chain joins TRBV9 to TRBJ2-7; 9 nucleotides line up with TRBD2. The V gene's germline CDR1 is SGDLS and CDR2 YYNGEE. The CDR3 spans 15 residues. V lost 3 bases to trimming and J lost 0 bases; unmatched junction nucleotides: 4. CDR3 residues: CASSEGTSFSYEQYF. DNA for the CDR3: TGTGCCAGCAGCGAGGGGACTAGCTTCTCCTACGAGCAGTACTTC.

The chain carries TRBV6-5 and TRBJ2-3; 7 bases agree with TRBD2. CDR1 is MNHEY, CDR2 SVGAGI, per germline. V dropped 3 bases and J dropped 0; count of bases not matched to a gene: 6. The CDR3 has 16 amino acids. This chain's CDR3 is CASSYSLADSTDTQYF. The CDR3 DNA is TGTGCCAGCAGTTATTCCCTAGCGGATAGCACAGATACGCAGTATTTT.

The DNA of the CDR3 is TGTGCCAGCAGTACCCCTGGGGGGCCGGAAGAAGCTTTCTTT. This translates into CASSTPGGPEEAFF. This sequence joins TRBV28 and TRBJ1-1; perhaps TRBD1 as D (6 bases). V shed 5 bases and J shed 8 bases, with 18 bases lying between them. Germline V gives CDR1 MDHEN, CDR2 SYDVKM. CDR3 length equals 14 residues.

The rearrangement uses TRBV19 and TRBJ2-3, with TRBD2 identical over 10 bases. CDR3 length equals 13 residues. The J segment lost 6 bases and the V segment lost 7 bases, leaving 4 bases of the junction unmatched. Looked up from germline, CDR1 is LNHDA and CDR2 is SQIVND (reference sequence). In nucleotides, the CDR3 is TGTGCCAGTAAGGGTAGCGGGAGGGATACGCAGTATTTT. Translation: CASKGSGRDTQYF.